This T cell receptor beta chain was observed in a study of graft-versus-host responses after intestinal transplantation. Clones were read by immunoSEQ multiplex PCR, and TCRdb kept only the in-frame ones, dropping some. This table has around 17,000 clones, approximately 80% appearing once. Intraepithelial and lamina propria lymphocytes were freed from processed graft tissue. This clone has more than one count but fewer than ten. Its antigen is currently unknown. Other DNA sequences within the sample encode an identical CDR3. Overall study findings and caveats: GvH clones appeared in recipient marrow, some first in ileum or blood.

The receptor was isolated from a human patient who received an intestinal transplant, so some T cells may come from the graft donor. The source was ileum tissue, collected 17 days after transplant.

The CDR3 bases are TGTGCCAGCAGTCTGGGGGGTACTGGAAACACCATATATTTT. This sequence encodes CASSLGGTGNTIYF. The chain recombines TRBV28 with TRBJ1-3; TRBD1 might be the D (5 bases). Trimming took off 5 bases at V and 2 bases at J, with 10 bases between the two ends. CDR3 length equals 14 residues. Germline CDR1 MDHEN, CDR2 SYDVKM.